This TCR beta chain was profiled in a study of yellow fever vaccine responses in identical twins. Findings of the study overall: In identical twins, vaccine T cell responses appeared partly shared and partly individual.

With regard to this clonotype: The target antigen is unknown.

One entry per CDR3 protein, called by TCRdb with MiXCR from the RT-PCR reads. Of approximately 15,000 distinct CDR3 sequences listed, 80% to 85% are singletons. Germline V gene lookup returns CDR1 SGHRS and CDR2 YFSETQ. The CDR3 is 17 residues long. J lost 4 bases, V lost 3 bases, and 7 bases had no gene match. The chain uses TRBV5-1 and TRBJ2-7, with 16 positions matching TRBD2. The TCR sequence derives from a young woman who received the yellow fever vaccine. Sample: T cells from blood (PBMCs), unsorted or a sorted subset (not recorded which), taken before or after yellow fever vaccination (not recorded which). CDR3 DNA: TGCGCCAGCAGCTCGGGACTAGCGGGGGGGATCCGGTACGAGCAGTACTTC. Protein: CASSSGLAGGIRYEQYF. The whole variable domain, remainder taken from reference TRBV5-1 and TRBJ2-7, is KAGVTQTPRYLIKTRGQQVTLSCSPISGHRSVSWYQQTPGQGLQFLFEYFSETQRNKGNFPGRFSGRQFSNSRSEMNVSTLELGDSALYLCASSSGLAGGIRYEQYFGPGTRLTVT.